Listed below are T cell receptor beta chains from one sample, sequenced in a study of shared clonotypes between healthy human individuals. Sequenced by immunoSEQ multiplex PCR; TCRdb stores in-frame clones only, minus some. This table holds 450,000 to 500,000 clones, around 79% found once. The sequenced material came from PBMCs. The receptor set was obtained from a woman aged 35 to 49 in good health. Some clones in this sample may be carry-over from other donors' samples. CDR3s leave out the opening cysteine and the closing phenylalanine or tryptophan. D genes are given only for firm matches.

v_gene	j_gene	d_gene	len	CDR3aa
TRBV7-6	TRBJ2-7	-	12	ASSLVALKDEQY
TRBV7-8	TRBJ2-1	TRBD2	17	ASSYSLILGTRGGNEQF
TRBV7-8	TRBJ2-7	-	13	ASSLAGHGTYEQY
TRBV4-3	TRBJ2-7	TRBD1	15	ASSQYLRDRAIDEQY
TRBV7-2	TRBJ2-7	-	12	ASRPPGRIYEQY
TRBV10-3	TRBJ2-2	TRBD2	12	AISTSGMPGELF
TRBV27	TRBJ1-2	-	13	ASSWRHRTYYGYT
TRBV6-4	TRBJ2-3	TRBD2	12	ASSDGEGSDTQY
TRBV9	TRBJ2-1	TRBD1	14	ASSGNRDRVGDEQF
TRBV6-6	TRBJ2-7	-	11	ASSRIKLEEQY
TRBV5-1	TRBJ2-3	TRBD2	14	ASRLGAIGGTDTQY
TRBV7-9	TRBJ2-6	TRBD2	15	ASSWGGVSLRANVLT
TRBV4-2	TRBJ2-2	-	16	ASTPDSEPIANTGELF